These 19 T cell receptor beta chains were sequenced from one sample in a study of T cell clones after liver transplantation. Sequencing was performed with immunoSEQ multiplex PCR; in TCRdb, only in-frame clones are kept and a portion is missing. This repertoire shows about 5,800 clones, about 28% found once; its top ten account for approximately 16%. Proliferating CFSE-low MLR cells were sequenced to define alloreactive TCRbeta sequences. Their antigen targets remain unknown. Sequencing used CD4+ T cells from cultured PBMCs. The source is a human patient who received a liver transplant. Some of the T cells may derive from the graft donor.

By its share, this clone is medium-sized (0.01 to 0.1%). The CDR3: CAWTQTSGNTIYF. The CDR3 nucleotides read TGTGCCTGGACTCAAACCTCTGGAAACACCATATATTTT. The rearrangement links TRBV30 to TRBJ1-3, with D uncertain. This CDR3 has 13 amino acids. Germline values: CDR1 GTSNPN, CDR2 SVGIG (reference sequence). Trimming cost V 4 bases and J 0 bases, with 7 bases left between them.

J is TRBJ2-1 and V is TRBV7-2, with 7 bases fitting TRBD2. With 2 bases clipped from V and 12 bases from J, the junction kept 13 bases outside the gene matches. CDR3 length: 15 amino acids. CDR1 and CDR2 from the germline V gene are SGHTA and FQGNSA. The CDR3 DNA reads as TGTGCCAGCAGCTTATATAGTTATGGCAGGGAGGGGCAGTTCTTC. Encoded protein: CASSLYSYGREGQFF. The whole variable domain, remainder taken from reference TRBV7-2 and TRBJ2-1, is GAGVSQSPSNKVTEKGKDVELRCDPISGHTALYWYRQSLGQGLEFLIYFQGNSAPDKSGLPSDRFSAERTGGSVSTLTIQRTQQEDSAVYLCASSLYSYGREGQFFGPGTRLTVL.

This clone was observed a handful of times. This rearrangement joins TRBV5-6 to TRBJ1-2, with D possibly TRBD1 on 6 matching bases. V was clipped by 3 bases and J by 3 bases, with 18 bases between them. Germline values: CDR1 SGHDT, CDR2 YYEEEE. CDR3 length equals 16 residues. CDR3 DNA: TGTGCCAGCAGCTATCTCGGGGGGGCGCAGGACTATGGCTACACCTTC. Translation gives CASSYLGGAQDYGYTF.

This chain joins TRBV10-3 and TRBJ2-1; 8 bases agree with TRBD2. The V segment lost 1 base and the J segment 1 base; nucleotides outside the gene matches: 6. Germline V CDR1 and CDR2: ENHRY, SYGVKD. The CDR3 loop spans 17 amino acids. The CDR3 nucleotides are TGTGCCATCAGTGAGTTCCTAGCGGGTCCGTCCTACAATGAGCAGTTCTTC. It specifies CAISEFLAGPSYNEQFF.

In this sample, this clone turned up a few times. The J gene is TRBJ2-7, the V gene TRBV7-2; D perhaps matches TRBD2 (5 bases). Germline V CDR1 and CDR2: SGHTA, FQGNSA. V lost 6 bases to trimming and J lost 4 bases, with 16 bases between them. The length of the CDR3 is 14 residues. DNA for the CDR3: TGTGCCAGCAGTCCTGGCGGGCGCCCGTACGAGCAGTACTTC. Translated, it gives CASSPGGRPYEQYF.

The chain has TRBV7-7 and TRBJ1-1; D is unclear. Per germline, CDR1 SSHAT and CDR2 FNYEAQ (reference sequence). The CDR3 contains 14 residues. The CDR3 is CLVREGGMNTEAFF. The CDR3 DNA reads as TGTCTCGTGCGAGAGGGTGGGATGAACACTGAAGCTTTCTTT. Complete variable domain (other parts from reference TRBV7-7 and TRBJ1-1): GAGVSQSPRYKVTKRGQDVTLRCDPISSHATLYWYQQALGQGPEFLTYFNYEAQPDKSGLPSDRFSAERPEGSISTLTIQRTEQRDSAMYRCLVREGGMNTEAFFGQGTRLTVV.

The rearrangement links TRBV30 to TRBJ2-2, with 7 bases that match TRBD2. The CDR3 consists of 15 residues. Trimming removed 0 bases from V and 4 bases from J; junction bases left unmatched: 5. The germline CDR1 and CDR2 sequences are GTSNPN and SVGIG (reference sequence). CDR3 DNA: TGTGCCTGGAGTGTGGGAGGGTCAATCACCGGGGAGCTGTTTTTT. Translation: CAWSVGGSITGELFF.

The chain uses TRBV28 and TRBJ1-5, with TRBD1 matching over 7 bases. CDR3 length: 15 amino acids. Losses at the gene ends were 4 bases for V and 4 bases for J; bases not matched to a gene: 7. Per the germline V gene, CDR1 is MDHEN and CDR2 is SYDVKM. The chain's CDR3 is CASSSAGTANQPQHF. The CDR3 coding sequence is TGTGCCAGCAGTTCGGCCGGGACAGCTAATCAGCCCCAGCATTTT.

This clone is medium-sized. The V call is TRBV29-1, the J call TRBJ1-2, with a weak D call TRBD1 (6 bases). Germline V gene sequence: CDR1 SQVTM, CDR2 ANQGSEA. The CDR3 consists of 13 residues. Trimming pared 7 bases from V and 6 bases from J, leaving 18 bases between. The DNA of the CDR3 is TGCAGCGCCACCGGGGGGGCGGAAGATGGCTACACCTTC. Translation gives CSATGGAEDGYTF.

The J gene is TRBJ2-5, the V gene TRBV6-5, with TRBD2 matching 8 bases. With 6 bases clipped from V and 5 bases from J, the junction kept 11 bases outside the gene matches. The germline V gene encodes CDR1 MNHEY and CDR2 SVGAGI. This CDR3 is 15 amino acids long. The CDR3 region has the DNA TGTGCCAGCAGCGTGGGGCGGGAGGTGTATGAGACCCAGTACTTC. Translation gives CASSVGREVYETQYF.

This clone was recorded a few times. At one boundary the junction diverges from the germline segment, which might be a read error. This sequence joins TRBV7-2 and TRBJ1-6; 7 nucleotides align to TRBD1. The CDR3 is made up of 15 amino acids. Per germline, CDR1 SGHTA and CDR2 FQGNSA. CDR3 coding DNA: TGCGCCAGCAGCCAAGAAGGGGACAGAAATTCACCCCTCCACTTT. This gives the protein CASSQEGDRNSPLHF. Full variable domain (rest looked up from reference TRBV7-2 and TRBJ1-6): GAGVSQSPSNKVTEKGKDVELRCDPISGHTALYWYRQSLGQGLEFLIYFQGNSAPDKSGLPSDRFSAERTGGSVSTLTIQRTQQEDSAVYLCASSQEGDRNSPLHFGNGTRLTVT.

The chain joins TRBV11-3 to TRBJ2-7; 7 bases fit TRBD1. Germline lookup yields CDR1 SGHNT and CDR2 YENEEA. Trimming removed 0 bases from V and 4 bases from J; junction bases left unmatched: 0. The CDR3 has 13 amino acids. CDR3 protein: CASSLDRGYEQYF. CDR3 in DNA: TGTGCCAGCAGCTTAGACAGGGGGTACGAGCAGTACTTC.

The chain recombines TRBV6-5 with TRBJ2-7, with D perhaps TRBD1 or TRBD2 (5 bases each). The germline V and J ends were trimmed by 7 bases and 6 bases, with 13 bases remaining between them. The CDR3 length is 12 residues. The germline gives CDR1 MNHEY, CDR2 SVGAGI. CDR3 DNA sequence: TGTGCCAGCAACGTACCAGGGAGCGAGCAGTACTTC. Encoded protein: CASNVPGSEQYF.

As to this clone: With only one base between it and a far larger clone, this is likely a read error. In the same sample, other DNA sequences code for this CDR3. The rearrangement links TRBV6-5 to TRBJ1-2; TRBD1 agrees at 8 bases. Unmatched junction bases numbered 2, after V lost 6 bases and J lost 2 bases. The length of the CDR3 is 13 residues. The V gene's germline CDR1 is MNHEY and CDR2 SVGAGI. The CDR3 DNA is TGTGCCAGCAGGCGGGACAGGAACTATGGCTACACCTTC. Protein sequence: CASRRDRNYGYTF.

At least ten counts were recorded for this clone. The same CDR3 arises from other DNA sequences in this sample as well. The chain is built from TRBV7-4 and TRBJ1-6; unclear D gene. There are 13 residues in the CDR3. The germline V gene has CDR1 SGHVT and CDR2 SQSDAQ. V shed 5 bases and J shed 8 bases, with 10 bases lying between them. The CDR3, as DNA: TGTGCCAGCAGCCTAGAGGCGTATTCACCCCTCCACTTT. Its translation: CASSLEAYSPLHF. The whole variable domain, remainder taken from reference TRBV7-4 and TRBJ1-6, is GAGVSQSPRYKVAKRGRDVALRCDSISGHVTLYWYRQTLGQGSEVLTYSQSDAQRDKSGRPSGRFSAERPERSVSTLKIQRTEQGDSAVYLCASSLEAYSPLHFGNGTRLTVT.

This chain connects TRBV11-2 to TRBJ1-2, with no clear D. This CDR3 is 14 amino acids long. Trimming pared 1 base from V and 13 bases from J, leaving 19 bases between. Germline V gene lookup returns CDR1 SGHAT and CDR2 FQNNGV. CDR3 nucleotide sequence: TGTGCCAGCAGCTTAGCCCCAGAGCAGGCTCCTTTCACCTTC. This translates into CASSLAPEQAPFTF.

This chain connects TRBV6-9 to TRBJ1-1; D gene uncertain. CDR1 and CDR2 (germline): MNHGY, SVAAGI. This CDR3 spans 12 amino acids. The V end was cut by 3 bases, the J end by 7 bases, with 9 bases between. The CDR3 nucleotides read TGTGCCAGCAGTTACCCGTTGGGTGAAGCTTTCTTT. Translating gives CASSYPLGEAFF.

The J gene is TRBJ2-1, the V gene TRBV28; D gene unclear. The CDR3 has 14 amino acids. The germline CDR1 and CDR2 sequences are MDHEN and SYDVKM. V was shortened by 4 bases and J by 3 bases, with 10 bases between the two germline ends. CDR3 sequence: CASSSTHLYNEQFF. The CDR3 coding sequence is TGTGCCAGCAGTTCTACCCACCTCTACAATGAGCAGTTCTTC.

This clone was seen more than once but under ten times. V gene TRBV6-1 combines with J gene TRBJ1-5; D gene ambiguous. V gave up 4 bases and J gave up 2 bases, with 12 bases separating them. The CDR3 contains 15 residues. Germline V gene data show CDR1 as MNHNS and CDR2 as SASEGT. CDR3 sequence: CASSVGPTGNQPQHF. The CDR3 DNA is TGTGCCAGCAGTGTTGGCCCTACGGGCAATCAGCCCCAGCATTTT.